This is a list of T cell receptor beta chains from one sample in a study of T cell responses to AZD1222 COVID-19 vaccine. The assay was immunoSEQ multiplex PCR, and TCRdb's table has in-frame clones only and misses some. The data show about 110,000 clones, 70% to 90% seen once. This specimen was peripheral blood, taken on day 0 of AZD1222 vaccination. All receptors come from an adult in good health. Both conserved end residues are part of each CDR3. Not every row has a clone size; where given, it reads once, few, many or a size class.

TRBV6-5	TRBJ2-7	-	CASRAGRTGLPEQYF
TRBV9	TRBJ2-3	-	CASSAWQGGTDTQYF
TRBV18	TRBJ1-5	-	CASSPELGQGELEPQHF
TRBV29-1	TRBJ1-4	few	CSVGRTNEKLFF
TRBV10-1	TRBJ1-4	once	CASSRDIATNEKLFF
TRBV6-5	TRBJ2-7	-	CASSIYPGLSYEQYF
TRBV6-5	TRBJ2-7	-	CASRLSTGEAYEQYF
TRBV5-4	TRBJ1-1	-	CASSLAFWVGSEITEAFF
TRBV30	TRBJ2-5	-	CAWSALQRGVTQYF
TRBV2	TRBJ2-1	-	CASSGSPSYNEQFF
TRBV5-6	TRBJ1-3	-	CASTLGSSGNTIYF
TRBV7-2	TRBJ1-4	-	CASSLAPPTRSTNEKLFF
TRBV3-1/TRBV3-2	TRBJ2-1	-	CASSRGPQGFSYNEQFF
TRBV4-1	TRBJ1-5	-	CASSQVTENQPQHF
TRBV28	TRBJ2-7	few	CASAGTGQAYEQYF
TRBV18	TRBJ1-2	once	CASSRGRDYGYTF
TRBV9	TRBJ1-2	-	CASSVGGPFRGYTF
TRBV12-3/TRBV12-4	TRBJ1-5	-	CASRKTGNQPQHF
TRBV30	TRBJ1-4	-	CAWNPGQNEKLFF
TRBV11-2	TRBJ2-5	-	CASSLSVETQYF
TRBV6-4	TRBJ1-1	-	CASSVVGGGGKTEAFF
TRBV11-2	TRBJ1-1	once	CASSTRDRGTAGNTEAFF
TRBV30	TRBJ1-1	-	CASARQADTEAFF
TRBV24-1	TRBJ2-1	-	CATSDPRGGWENEQFF
TRBV28	TRBJ1-3	-	CASSYPDSTGNTIYF
TRBV6-2/TRBV6-3	TRBJ2-5	-	CASSYAQLRGAETQYF
TRBV5-1	TRBJ2-3	-	CASSSGGYTDTQYF
TRBV7-9	TRBJ2-2	-	CASLGATNTGELFF
TRBV6-5	TRBJ2-1	-	CASSDRLDEQFF
TRBV25-1	TRBJ2-7	-	CASTQGLIEQYF
TRBV10-3	TRBJ1-1	-	CAISDPGGQDTEAFF
TRBV9	TRBJ2-3	-	CASTRTGTTDTQYF
TRBV4-1	TRBJ2-1	-	CASSQGVFSYNEQFF
TRBV5-5	TRBJ1-2	-	CASSLTPGYGYTF
TRBV7-2	TRBJ1-5	-	CASSLFSNQPQHF
TRBV7-3	TRBJ1-1	-	CASSLGQGATEAFF
TRBV19	TRBJ2-2	-	CASRSGQGNTGELFF
TRBV11-2	TRBJ1-4	-	CASSPGRMNEKLFF